This paragraph reports one TCR beta chain. Libraries were prepared by immunoSEQ multiplex PCR; TCRdb keeps only in-frame clonotypes and omits some of them. Of about 12,000 clones listed, 65% to 80% are singletons. Germline-derived CDR1 and CDR2 are MNHNS and SASEGT. V was clipped by 8 bases and J by 8 bases, with 18 bases between them. The length of the CDR3 is 14 residues. This entry is derived from a study of chemoradiotherapy in HPV16-positive cancers. This TCR was sampled from a human donor with HPV-associated anogenital cancer. V and J are TRBV6-1 and TRBJ1-4, with D possibly TRBD1 on 6 matching bases. This material was collected from a patient who underwent chemoradiotherapy. The CDR3 reads CASQDRHRWEKLFF. As DNA, the CDR3 is TGTGCCAGCCAGGACAGACATCGGTGGGAAAAACTGTTTTTT.